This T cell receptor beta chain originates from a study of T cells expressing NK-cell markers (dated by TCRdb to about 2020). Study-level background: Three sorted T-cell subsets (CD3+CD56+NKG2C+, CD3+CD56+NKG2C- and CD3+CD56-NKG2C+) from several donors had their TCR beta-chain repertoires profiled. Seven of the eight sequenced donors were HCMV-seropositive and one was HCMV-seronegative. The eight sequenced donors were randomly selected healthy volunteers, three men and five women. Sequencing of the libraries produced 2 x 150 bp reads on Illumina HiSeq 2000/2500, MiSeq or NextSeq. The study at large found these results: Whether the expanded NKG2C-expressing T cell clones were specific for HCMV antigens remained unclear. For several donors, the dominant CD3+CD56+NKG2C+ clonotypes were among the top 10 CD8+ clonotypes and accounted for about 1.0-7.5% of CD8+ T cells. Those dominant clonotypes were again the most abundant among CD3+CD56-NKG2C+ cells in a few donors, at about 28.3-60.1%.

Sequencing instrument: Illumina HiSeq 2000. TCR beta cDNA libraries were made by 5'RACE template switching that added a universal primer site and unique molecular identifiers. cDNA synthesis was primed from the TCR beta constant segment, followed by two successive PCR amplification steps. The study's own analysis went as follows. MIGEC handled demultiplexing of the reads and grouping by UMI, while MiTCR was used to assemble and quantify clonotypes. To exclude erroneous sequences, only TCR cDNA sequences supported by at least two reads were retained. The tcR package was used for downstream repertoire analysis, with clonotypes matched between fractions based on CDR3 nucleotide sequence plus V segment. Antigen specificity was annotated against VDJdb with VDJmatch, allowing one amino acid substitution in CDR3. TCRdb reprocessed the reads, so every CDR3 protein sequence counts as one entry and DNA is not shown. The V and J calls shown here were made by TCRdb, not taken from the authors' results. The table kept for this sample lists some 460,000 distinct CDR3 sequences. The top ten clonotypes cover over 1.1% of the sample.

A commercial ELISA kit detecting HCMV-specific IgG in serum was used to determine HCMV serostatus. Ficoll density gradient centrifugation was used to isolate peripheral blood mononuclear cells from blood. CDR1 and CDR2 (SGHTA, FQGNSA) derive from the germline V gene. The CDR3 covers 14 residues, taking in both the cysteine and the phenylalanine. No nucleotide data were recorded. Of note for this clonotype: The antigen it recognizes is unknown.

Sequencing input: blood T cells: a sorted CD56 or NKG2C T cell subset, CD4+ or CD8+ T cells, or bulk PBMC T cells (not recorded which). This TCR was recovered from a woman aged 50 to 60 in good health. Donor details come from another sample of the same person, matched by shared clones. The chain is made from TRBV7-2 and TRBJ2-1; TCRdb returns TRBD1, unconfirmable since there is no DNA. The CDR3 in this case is CASSLAGGSREQFF.